The 15 T cell receptor beta chains listed next were all sequenced from one sample in a study of early T cells in non-severe SARS-CoV-2 infection. TCRdb independently ran MiXCR on the 5' RACE reads; one entry per CDR3 protein. Of some 38,000 distinct CDR3 sequences in the sample, less than 6% were seen once. Source: whole blood, taken at baseline. Receptors originate from an adult who was a healthcare worker with PCR-confirmed SARS-CoV-2 infection or an uninfected control (not recorded which).

The chain is built from TRBV4-2 and TRBJ2-6; 11 nucleotides line up with TRBD1. The CDR3 is 17 residues long. CDR1 is LGHNA and CDR2 is YNFKEQ in the germline V gene. V was clipped by 6 bases and J by 4 bases; unmatched bases: 8. The CDR3 loop is CASRSGTGGTGANVLTF. The CDR3 DNA reads TGTGCCAGCAGATCCGGGACAGGGGGAACAGGGGCCAACGTCCTGACTTTC.

This clonotype was detected many times. The gene calls are TRBV12-3 or TRBV12-4 and TRBJ2-7, with D possibly being TRBD1 or TRBD2 (5 bases each). The CDR3 sequence is 15 residues long. V was shortened by 5 bases and J by 2 bases, with 16 bases between the two germline ends. For the CDR3, the DNA is TGTGCCAGCAGTCGGGGCCAACGAGGTCCCTACGAGCAGTACTTC. As protein: CASSRGQRGPYEQYF.

This clonotype came up a few times. The chain employs TRBV3-1 and TRBJ1-6; 7 positions match TRBD1. Trimming removed 3 bases from V and 7 bases from J; junction bases left unmatched: 6. The CDR3 contains 15 residues. CDR1 is LGHDT and CDR2 is YNNKEL in the germline V gene (reference sequence). CDR3 sequence (DNA): TGTGCCAGCAGCCATCGGGACAGCAGAAATTCACCCCTCCACTTT. This sequence encodes CASSHRDSRNSPLHF.

This clonotype was seen at least ten times. The J gene is TRBJ2-5, the V gene TRBV5-6; D possibly corresponds to TRBD1 (5 bases). The CDR3 length is 12 residues. V was trimmed by 5 bases and J by 7 bases, leaving 12 bases between them. Germline CDR1 and CDR2: SGHDT and YYEEEE. CDR3 nucleotides: TGTGCCAGCAGTTGGGGTCAGGGGACCCAGTACTTC. This sequence encodes CASSWGQGTQYF.

This clonotype was found many times. The chain joins TRBV19 to TRBJ2-3, with a weak D call TRBD2 (6 bases). Trimming removed 6 bases from V and 6 bases from J, with 13 bases in between. The CDR3 covers 13 residues. The germline CDR1 and CDR2 sequences are LNHDA and SQIVND (reference sequence). The CDR3 loop is CASRSGPGDTQYF. The CDR3 DNA reads as TGTGCCAGTAGGAGCGGGCCGGGGGATACGCAGTATTTT.

This clonotype was counted ten times or more. This chain links TRBV23-1 with TRBJ1-4; possible D gene TRBD1, 6 bases. TRBV23-1 is reported as an ORF; its role is uncertain. The length of the CDR3 is 20 residues. Trimming stripped 2 bases from V and 0 bases from J, with 22 bases between. The CDR3 nucleotides read TGCGCCAGCAGTCAACCAGGGGAAGGCGCCCTAGCCGCAACTAATGAAAAACTGTTTTTT. Translating gives CASSQPGEGALAATNEKLFF.

This clonotype was counted ten times or more. The chain carries TRBV27 and TRBJ1-2, with a tentative D call TRBD1 (6 bases). The CDR3 extends over 16 amino acids. Trimming took off 7 bases at V and 3 bases at J, with 21 bases between the two ends. The germline V gene encodes CDR1 MNHEY and CDR2 SMNVEV (reference sequence). As DNA, the CDR3 is TGTGCCAGCACTCCCAGAGGGGGGATAGCCCACTATGGCTACACCTTC. Amino acid sequence: CASTPRGGIAHYGYTF.

This clonotype was counted ten times or more. This chain links TRBV27 with TRBJ2-1; D not resolved. V was shortened by 0 bases and J by 5 bases, with 5 bases between the two germline ends. CDR3 length equals 13 residues. Germline assignment: CDR1 MNHEY and CDR2 SMNVEV (reference sequence). The CDR3 DNA reads TGTGCCAGCAGTTTATCGGCTAACAATGAGCAGTTCTTC. It encodes CASSLSANNEQFF.

This clonotype came up many times. The rearrangement joins TRBV28 to TRBJ2-7; tentative D call: TRBD1 (5 bases). Germline CDR1 and CDR2: MDHEN and SYDVKM. The CDR3 extends over 13 amino acids. V was shortened by 5 bases and J by 3 bases, with 11 bases between the two germline ends. CDR3 sequence: CASSDSPVYEQYF. CDR3 in DNA: TGTGCCAGCAGTGACAGTCCAGTCTACGAGCAGTACTTC.

There are many counts of this clonotype. This chain uses TRBV6-5 with TRBJ2-5; D may be TRBD1 (6 bases). The V gene lost 6 bases and the J gene lost 5 bases, with 19 bases spanning the gap. The CDR3 runs to 15 residues. From germline, CDR1 is MNHEY and CDR2 SVGAGI. The CDR3 reads CASRPTGSLWETQYF. The DNA for the CDR3 is TGTGCCAGCAGACCCACAGGGTCCCTCTGGGAGACCCAGTACTTC.

This clonotype was seen many times. The V and J genes are TRBV27 and TRBJ2-7, with 10 bases that match TRBD2. The CDR3 spans 20 residues. Trimming took 0 bases from V and 7 from J; bases not matched to a gene: 21. Looked up from germline, CDR1 is MNHEY and CDR2 is SMNVEV (reference sequence). The DNA of the CDR3 is TGTGCCAGCAGTTTATCCCGCGCCAACAGAGCGGGAGGGCCTTTAAAGGAGCAGTACTTC. Translated: CASSLSRANRAGGPLKEQYF.

In its sample, this clonotype was seen many times. The rearrangement links TRBV7-2 to TRBJ2-3; D is perhaps TRBD2 (6 bases). Germline loops: CDR1 SGHTA, CDR2 FQGNSA. Trimming removed 2 bases at V and 0 bases at J, with 15 bases between. This CDR3 comprises 17 residues. In DNA, the CDR3 is TGTGCCAGCAGCTTATTTAGGAGGGCTTCTAGCACAGATACGCAGTATTTT. Translated, it gives CASSLFRRASSTDTQYF.

For this clonotype: A much larger clone lies one base from this, so it may be a read error. The V and J genes are TRBV12-3 or TRBV12-4 and TRBJ1-4; D remains ambiguous. There are 12 residues in the CDR3. CDR3 residues: CASTVPNKKLFF. In DNA, the CDR3 is TGTGCCAGCACCGTCCCTAATAAAAAACTGTTTTTT.

The chain recombines TRBV2 with TRBJ2-2; D gene ambiguous. The CDR3 extends over 14 amino acids. Germline V gene lookup returns CDR1 SNHLY and CDR2 FYNNEI. Trimming left V 10 bases short and J 0 bases short, with 12 bases between. The CDR3 sequence is CATRVTTNTGELFF. The CDR3 DNA sequence: TGTGCCACCCGCGTCACAACGAACACCGGGGAGCTGTTTTTT.

This clonotype was detected many times. This rearrangement joins TRBV7-4 to TRBJ2-1, with D maybe TRBD1 (5 bases). Trimming left V 5 bases short and J 6 bases short, with 17 bases between. The CDR3 runs to 15 residues. CDR1 is SGHVT and CDR2 is SQSDAQ in the germline V gene. The CDR3 DNA reads TGTGCCAGCAGCCACCTATCCAGGGCGATCAATGAGCAGTTCTTC. Protein sequence: CASSHLSRAINEQFF.